These 14 T cell receptor beta chains share one sample of origin, sequenced in a study of T-cell reconstitution after alpha-beta-depleted transplantation in children. This sample's TCRbeta library carried unique molecular identifier barcodes. TCRdb passed the PCR reads through MiXCR, listing each CDR3 protein once. The sample contains about 74,000 distinct CDR3 sequences, roughly 15% of which appear only once. This sample comprised PBMCs, mostly from graft donor cells, obtained 180 days after TCRalphabeta/CD19-depleted stem cell transplant. Source of these receptors: a male patient under 10 years old who had a stem cell transplant for acute lymphoblastic leukemia, so the T cells may come from the graft donor.

This clonotype was seen a few times. The V and J genes are TRBV4-3 and TRBJ2-1; TRBD2 matches at 11 bases. This CDR3 is built from 16 residues. J gave up 5 bases and V 4 bases, and 7 bases lay outside the gene matches. CDR1 and CDR2 from the germline V gene are LGHNA and YSLEER. The CDR3 here is CASSRGTSGWNNEQFF. CDR3 DNA: TGCGCCAGCAGCCGCGGGACTAGCGGTTGGAACAATGAGCAGTTCTTC.

The rearrangement links TRBV9 to TRBJ1-2; D unresolved. Looked up from germline, CDR1 is SGDLS and CDR2 is YYNGEE. Deletions cut 0 bases from V and 13 bases from J, with 10 bases between. CDR3 length: 11 residues. CDR3 protein: CASSVVEAGTF. CDR3 in DNA: TGTGCCAGCAGCGTAGTTGAGGCAGGCACCTTC.

This clonotype was counted only a few times. The V and J genes are TRBV6-2 or TRBV6-3 and TRBJ2-7; a weak D match, TRBD1 (5 bases). This CDR3 region has 14 residues. Trimming left V 7 bases short and J 0 bases short, with 13 bases between. Germline values: CDR1 MNHEY, CDR2 SVGEGT. The CDR3: CASTLDRSSYEQYF. CDR3 bases: TGTGCCAGCACCCTTGACAGAAGCTCCTACGAGCAGTACTTC.

This clonotype was seen more than once but under ten times. The CDR3 spells CASSRALDLALEAQYF. For the CDR3, the DNA is TGTGCCAGCAGCAGAGCTTTAGACCTGGCCCTTGAGGCGCAGTACTTC. This chain uses TRBV12-3 or TRBV12-4 with TRBJ2-7; D remains ambiguous. There are 16 residues in the CDR3. V lost 6 bases, J lost 9 bases, and 27 bases lay in between.

This clonotype came up a few times. The chain links TRBV6-6 to TRBJ2-5; 7 bases map to TRBD2. Germline V gene data show CDR1 as MNHNY and CDR2 as SVGAGI (reference sequence). With 8 bases clipped from V and 4 bases from J, the junction kept 4 bases outside the gene matches. The CDR3 covers 12 residues. DNA of the CDR3: TGTGCCAGCTTCGGGGAGGGAGAGACCCAGTACTTC. Protein sequence: CASFGEGETQYF.

There are many counts of this clonotype. The chain links TRBV7-8 to TRBJ2-3; D not certain. V was pared by 5 bases and J by 6 bases, with 6 bases between. Germline V gives CDR1 SGHVS, CDR2 FQNEAQ. CDR3 size: 11 residues. CDR3 protein: CASSPLDTQYF. The CDR3 DNA reads TGTGCCAGCAGCCCATTGGATACGCAGTATTTT.

This chain connects TRBV28 to TRBJ2-3; D perhaps matches TRBD2 (7 bases). Trimming took 6 bases from V and 0 from J, leaving 19 bases between them. This CDR3 has 17 residues. Germline CDR1 and CDR2: MDHEN and SYDVKM. The CDR3: CASSEIQGGGSTDTQYF. For the CDR3, the DNA is TGTGCCAGCAGCGAAATACAGGGCGGGGGTAGCACAGATACGCAGTATTTT.

This clonotype was seen repeatedly, ten times or more. The genes are TRBV5-6 and TRBJ2-7, with D perhaps being TRBD1 or TRBD2 (5 bases each). The germline CDR1 and CDR2 sequences are SGHDT and YYEEEE. CDR3 length: 13 residues. V was pared by 2 bases and J by 6 bases, with 12 bases between. The CDR3 region has the DNA TGTGCCAGCAGCTTACAAGGGGACGGCGAGCAGTACTTC. Amino acid sequence: CASSLQGDGEQYF.

This clonotype was counted only a few times. V is TRBV29-1 and J is TRBJ2-7, with 7 bases lining up with TRBD1. With 6 bases clipped from V and 7 bases from J, the junction kept 6 bases outside the gene matches. The CDR3 spans 11 residues. In germline, CDR1 is SQVTM, CDR2 ANQGSEA. The CDR3 protein is CSVGDSPEQYF. CDR3 in DNA: TGCAGCGTGGGGGACAGTCCGGAGCAGTACTTC.

There are a few counts of this clonotype. The V gene is TRBV5-1, the J gene TRBJ2-2; TRBD2 agrees at 8 bases. Germline CDR1 SGHRS, CDR2 YFSETQ. This CDR3 contains 16 residues. The junction had 3 bases not matched to a gene; V was cut back by 2 bases and J by 0 bases. The CDR3 region has the DNA TGCGCCAGCAGCTTAGGACTAGCTCCGAACACCGGGGAGCTGTTTTTT. Encoded protein: CASSLGLAPNTGELFF.

This clonotype has only a few counts. The chain is built from TRBV10-3 and TRBJ2-7, with a tentative D call TRBD2 (5 bases). The CDR3 length is 17 residues. Trimming stripped 0 bases from V and 4 bases from J, with 19 bases between. Germline V gene data show CDR1 as ENHRY and CDR2 as SYGVKD. This CDR3 reads CAISESVEKLVKYEQYF. The CDR3, as DNA: TGTGCCATCAGTGAGTCGGTGGAAAAACTAGTTAAGTACGAGCAGTACTTC.

Only a few counts were recorded for this clonotype. The V gene is TRBV7-2, the J gene TRBJ2-3; 11 nucleotides agree with TRBD2. V trimming: 5 bases; J trimming: 5 bases; junction bases outside the gene matches: 9. Germline lookup yields CDR1 SGHTA and CDR2 FQGNSA. The CDR3 has 16 residues. The CDR3 DNA reads as TGTGCCAGCAGCGTGACTAGCGGGATCGGGGGAGATACGCAGTATTTT. Translated, it gives CASSVTSGIGGDTQYF.

This clonotype has at least ten counts. The V and J genes are TRBV12-3 or TRBV12-4 and TRBJ2-7; D might be TRBD2 (5 bases). Trimming took 3 bases from V and 3 from J, leaving 18 bases between them. The CDR3 has 16 residues. CDR3 protein: CASSFQSGVTFYEQYF. DNA for the CDR3: TGTGCCAGCAGTTTCCAAAGCGGAGTCACCTTCTACGAGCAGTACTTC.

J is TRBJ1-1 and V is TRBV27, with D possibly matching TRBD1 (6 bases). The CDR3 runs to 14 residues. V gave up 3 bases and J gave up 6 bases, with 14 bases separating them. The germline CDR1 and CDR2 sequences are MNHEY and SMNVEV (reference sequence). CDR3 sequence (DNA): TGTGCCAGCAGTTTCGACAAGGGGGTTGCTGAAGCTTTCTTT. The encoded protein is CASSFDKGVAEAFF.